The rows below give T cell receptor beta chains drawn from one sample of a study of early T cells in non-severe SARS-CoV-2 infection. TCRdb redid the calling of the 5' RACE reads with MiXCR, one entry per CDR3 protein. The sample shows 50,000 to 65,000 distinct CDR3 sequences, more than 9% of them seen only once. Sequencing was performed on whole blood. The receptors here all came from an adult who was a healthcare worker with PCR-confirmed SARS-CoV-2 infection or an uninfected control (not recorded which). The CDR3 runs from the conserved cysteine through the conserved F or W. A D gene is named only where the DNA matches it firmly. Size is stated for part of the rows, as once, few or many counts, or as a class when the clone is expanded.

TRBV7-3	many	.	TRBJ2-6	CASSGNRETESSSGANVLTF	TGTGCCAGCAGCGGGAATCGTGAGACAGAGAGTAGCTCTGGGGCCAACGTCCTGACTTTC
TRBV11-2	many	.	TRBJ2-1	CASGSWNEQFF	TGTGCATCGGGATCCTGGAATGAGCAGTTCTTC
TRBV20-1	many	.	TRBJ1-5	CSASKLGGTGQPQHF	TGCAGTGCTAGCAAATTAGGGGGTACCGGTCAGCCCCAGCATTTT
TRBV5-5	.	.	TRBJ2-7	CASSLQGHYEQYF	TGTGCCAGCAGCTTGCAGGGGCACTACGAGCAGTACTTC
TRBV12-5	many	.	TRBJ2-3	CASLGSYTDTQYF	TGTGCTAGTCTGGGCAGCTACACAGATACGCAGTATTTT
TRBV3-1	many	.	TRBJ2-1	CASSQVGDEQFF	TGTGCCAGCAGCCAAGTTGGGGATGAGCAGTTCTTC
TRBV4-1	.	.	TRBJ1-1	CASSQDSWQVNTEAFF	TGCGCCAGCAGCCAAGATTCTTGGCAGGTGAACACTGAAGCTTTCTTT
TRBV21-1	many	.	TRBJ2-3	CASSKRRRAVSTDTQYF	TGTGCCAGCAGCAAACGGAGAAGGGCAGTTAGCACAGATACGCAGTATTTT
TRBV2	many	.	TRBJ2-1	CASSGFSYNEQFF	TGTGCCAGCAGTGGGTTCTCCTACAATGAGCAGTTCTTC
TRBV29-1	many	.	TRBJ2-3	CSALTQRSTDTQYF	TGCAGCGCCCTTACCCAGCGCAGCACAGATACGCAGTATTTT
TRBV2	many	.	TRBJ2-1	CASSFRGSYNEQFF	TGTGCCAGCAGCTTCCGGGGCTCCTACAATGAGCAGTTCTTC
TRBV11-2	.	.	TRBJ2-1	CASSLDNRAYNEQFF	TGTGCCAGCAGCTTAGATAACAGGGCCTACAATGAGCAGTTCTTC
TRBV9	many	.	TRBJ1-2	CASSVVPQGTSNYGYTF	TGTGCCAGCAGCGTAGTACCGCAGGGGACTTCCAACTATGGCTACACCTTC
TRBV12-3/TRBV12-4	many	.	TRBJ2-5	CASSFTSGQETQYF	TGTGCCAGCAGTTTCACCAGTGGCCAAGAGACCCAGTACTTC
TRBV7-2	many	TRBD2	TRBJ2-3	CASSPSGRQDTQYF	TGTGCCAGCAGCCCGAGCGGGAGACAAGATACGCAGTATTTT
TRBV5-1	many	.	TRBJ2-3	CASSLTAAYTDTQYF	TGCGCCAGCAGCTTGACAGCGGCCTACACAGATACGCAGTATTTT
TRBV6-6	many	.	TRBJ1-5	CASRQGFQPQHF	TGTGCCAGCAGGCAGGGATTCCAGCCCCAGCATTTT
TRBV3-1	many	.	TRBJ1-5	CASSLGYQPQHF	TGTGCCAGCAGCCTGGGTTATCAGCCCCAGCATTTT
TRBV7-3	many	TRBD1	TRBJ2-2	CASSLGAGGTGELFF	TGTGCCAGCAGTTTAGGGGCAGGGGGCACCGGGGAGCTGTTTTTT
TRBV29-1	few	.	TRBJ2-4	CSVGQLTKNIQYF	TGCAGCGTCGGACAGTTAACCAAAAACATTCAGTACTTC
TRBV29-1	few	.	TRBJ2-1	CSGRQPNEQFF	TGCAGCGGGCGACAGCCCAATGAGCAGTTCTTC
TRBV24-1	few	TRBD1	TRBJ2-6	CATSDSRQGARGSGANVLTF	TGTGCCACCAGTGATTCCCGACAGGGAGCCAGGGGCTCTGGGGCCAACGTCCTGACTTTC
TRBV9	many	.	TRBJ1-4	CASSRGLGNEKLFF	TGTGCCAGCAGCAGAGGGTTGGGGAATGAAAAACTGTTTTTT
TRBV7-9	few	.	TRBJ2-3	CASSSVRYTQYF	TGTGCCAGCAGCTCCGTGAGGTATACGCAGTATTTT
TRBV7-9	few	.	TRBJ2-6	CASSLVQGGGANVLTF	TGTGCCAGCAGCTTAGTACAGGGTGGAGGGGCCAACGTCCTGACTTTC
TRBV7-9	many	.	TRBJ2-7	CASSLGTQSYEQYF	TGTGCCAGCAGCTTGGGCACCCAGTCCTACGAGCAGTACTTC